This record covers a single TCR beta chain. What this receptor recognizes is not known. Base qualities are not provided; no much larger clone lies one nucleotide away. Each donor gave one peripheral blood draw, averaging around 0.11 L, which was collected into heparinised tubes. Naive, central memory, regulatory and stem cell-like memory CD4+ T cells were sorted on a BD FACSAria II using a panel including CD45RO, CCR7, CD25, CD127, CD95 and CD27. Purity was above 98% for every sorted population. PBMCs were isolated right away by Lymphoprep density gradient centrifugation and were stained directly, without culture. So that batch effects would be minimized, each experiment stained and sorted samples in pairs, pairing one healthy donor with one patient. This entry is derived from a study of beta chain features in type 1 diabetes (dated by TCRdb to 2016 to 2019). Context from the whole study: Mean age, gender distribution, total cell number and subset yield did not differ between patients and healthy donors. A total of 100 million to 110 million sorted cells were examined across all samples, and a strong correlation was observed between cell number per subset and RNA yield. In the study, TCRB repertoires of sorted circulating CD4+ T cell subsets from recently diagnosed type 1 diabetes patients were compared with those of matched healthy donors. Regulatory and stem cell-like memory subsets were obtained from only 8 patients and roughly 8 healthy donors, while naive and central memory subsets were obtained from all 28 donors. Overall study results and their limits: Because cDNA was sequenced instead of genomic DNA, highly expressing activated cells could be over-represented, though the groups showed no difference in activation or CD3 levels. Because small numbers of individuals were included in the HLA sub-analyses, any influence of HLA type on TCRB rearrangement was left unresolved. Type 1 diabetes patients showed a moderate but significant shortening of TCRB CDR3 length in all four CD4+ subsets. Naive, central memory and regulatory TCRB repertoires appeared to be more alike among patients than among healthy donors. At VDJ recombination sites, type 1 diabetes patients had fewer insertions and more deleted nucleotides, which implies abnormalities in thymic rearrangement. PCR might favor shorter templates, but patient and control samples were amplified and corrected together, so any skew would affect both groups equally.

The entire amount of isolated RNA was reverse transcribed using the High Capacity cDNA Reverse Transcription Kit, so the sequenced TCRB transcripts were expressed ones. Deep immunoSEQ sequencing was performed on naive, central memory and regulatory T cell samples, with an average of about 3.57 million total reads per sample. After sorted cells were lysed in RLT buffer, RNA was extracted with DNase-treated RNeasy Micro or Mini kits, with the choice depending on cell number. To prevent cross-contamination, every cell subset was processed on its own, while patient and healthy donor samples were processed together. The immunoSEQ multiplex PCR was used to amplify TCRB sequences from cDNA, yielding 87-bp fragments that span the CDR3 region. The amplicons were sequenced using the Illumina HiSeq platform. Under the source paper's analysis protocol: Synthetic template baselines were used to correct PCR bias computationally, reads within Hamming distance 2 were collapsed together, and singletons that could not be merged were discarded. By aligning reads against IMGT, V, D and J genes, CDR3 length, and insertions or deletions at six rearrangement sites were assigned. Within each subset, clonotype counts were normalized to sorted cell number, after which true diversity and Gini coefficients were computed with the tcR R package. The overlap coefficient, calculated on TCRB nucleotide sequences, was used to quantify repertoire sharing. Out-of-frame TCRB sequences from naive cells were analyzed to stand in for the pre-selection repertoire. TCRdb re-hosts the immuneACCESS table, in-frame sequences only. Its copies lack some clones; in the studies checked, an unresolved V gene accounts for under half of them, and the cause for the rest is not known. D and trimming come from the DNA, and the V and J calls and clone size come from that table. The sample table lists nearly 250,000 clones, around an eighth of them with a count of one. Jointly, the top ten make up 0.025% to 0.03% of the sample.

Trimmed from V: 4 bases; trimmed from J: 3 bases; junction bases lacking a gene match: 6. The CDR3 runs 15 amino acids, cysteine and phenylalanine included. The CDR3 DNA has 45 bases and is translated from base 1. According to the germline V gene (reference sequence), CDR1 reads LNHDA and CDR2 reads SQIVND. This clonotype originated in a woman between 40 and 55 years old in good health. The chain is assembled from TRBV19 and TRBJ2-5; 9 central nucleotides agree with TRBD2. Sequences were obtained from naive CD4+ T cells from blood. The cell subset or site label here, explained by the study, means: true naive CD4+ T cells. The CDR3 protein is CASSSGGARKETQYF. Here is the DNA: TGTGCCAGTAGTAGCGGGGGGGCCAGAAAAGAGACCCAGTACTTC.